A selection of T cell receptor beta chains follows, all from one sample in a study of cytomegalovirus exposure and HLA in healthy donors. Only in-frame clones appear in the TCRdb table, and some are missing; sequencing was by immunoSEQ multiplex PCR. The sample contains fewer than 200,000 clones, roughly 76% of which appear only once. Material for sequencing was PBMCs. Every receptor here comes from a male donor in good health and CMV-seronegative. The CDR3 runs from the conserved cysteine through the conserved F or W. The D gene is left open where the match is weak. Not every row has a clone size; where given, it reads once, few, many or a size class.

cdr3_aa	cdr3_nt	v_call	cdr3_length	j_call	d_call	clone_size
CSAAGTGFGNTIYF	TGCAGCGCCGCAGGCACAGGCTTTGGAAACACCATATATTTT	TRBV29-1	14	TRBJ1-3	-	once
CASSLGGGSGYTF	TGTGCCAGCAGCTTGGGGGGGGGCAGTGGCTACACCTTC	TRBV7-9	13	TRBJ1-2	-	-
CASRADRSSGNTIYF	TGTGCCAGCAGGGCTGACAGAAGCTCTGGAAACACCATATATTTT	TRBV9	15	TRBJ1-3	-	-
CASSLNRGPNYGYTF	TGCGCCAGCAGCTTAAACAGGGGACCAAACTATGGCTACACCTTC	TRBV5-1	15	TRBJ1-2	TRBD1	-
CASSLGEYGYTF	TGTGCCAGCAGCTTAGGGGAGTATGGCTACACCTTC	TRBV7-8	12	TRBJ1-2	-	-
CASSNGLGQEQGGYTF	TGTGCCAGTAGTAACGGTTTGGGACAGGAACAAGGTGGCTACACCTTC	TRBV19	16	TRBJ1-2	TRBD1	-
CAWSEGQGAQKLFF	TGTGCCTGGAGTGAGGGACAGGGGGCACAGAAACTGTTTTTT	TRBV30	14	TRBJ1-4	TRBD1	few
CAISETGGQPQHF	TGTGCCATCAGTGAGACAGGGGGTCAGCCCCAGCATTTT	TRBV10-3	13	TRBJ1-5	TRBD1	-
CASSQRGGVRAQSSYNEQFF	TGCGCCAGCAGCCAAAGGGGGGGGGTCAGGGCCCAGAGCTCCTACAATGAGCAGTTCTTC	TRBV4-1	20	TRBJ2-1	-	-
CASSQGQGSTGELFF	TGTGCCAGCAGCCAGGGACAGGGGAGCACCGGGGAGCTGTTTTTT	TRBV11-3	15	TRBJ2-2	TRBD1	few
CASSFATATANYGYTF	TGTGCCAGCAGCTTTGCAACAGCCACAGCTAACTATGGCTACACCTTC	TRBV7-9	16	TRBJ1-2	-	-
CAISGLEDGYTF	TGTGCCATCAGCGGTTTAGAGGATGGCTACACCTTC	TRBV10-3	12	TRBJ1-2	-	-
CASSLDPSSGNTIYF	TGCGCCAGCAGCTTGGATCCCAGCTCTGGAAACACCATATATTTT	TRBV5-1	15	TRBJ1-3	-	-
CASSLARQSRYTF	TGCGCCAGCAGCTTGGCCCGACAGTCGCGCTACACCTTC	TRBV5-1	13	TRBJ1-2	-	once
CASSWGHTGYTEAFF	TGCGCCAGCAGCTGGGGCCACACAGGGTACACTGAAGCTTTCTTT	TRBV5-1	15	TRBJ1-1	-	few
CASSLFGGSATNEKLFF	TGTGCCAGCAGCTTATTCGGCGGATCGGCAACTAATGAAAAACTGTTTTTT	TRBV7-9	17	TRBJ1-4	-	-
CAWSSYGTAGQYF	TGTGCCTGGAGTTCCTACGGGACAGCAGGGCAGTACTTC	TRBV30	13	TRBJ2-7	TRBD1	-
CASNPGLRGNTIYF	TGTGCCAGCAACCCTGGGTTGAGGGGAAACACCATATATTTT	TRBV9	14	TRBJ1-3	-	-
CASKSSGGSDTQYF	TGTGCCAGCAAGTCTAGCGGGGGCTCAGATACGCAGTATTTT	TRBV2	14	TRBJ2-3	TRBD2	-
CASSYSQGFEKLFF	TGTGCCAGCAGTTACTCTCAGGGATTCGAAAAACTGTTTTTT	TRBV6-6	14	TRBJ1-4	-	-
CSSSLSQGATEAFF	TGTTCCAGCAGCTTGAGCCAGGGGGCCACTGAAGCTTTCTTT	TRBV7-9	14	TRBJ1-1	TRBD1	few
CASSSDRGLGEQYF	TGTGCCAGCAGCTCGGACAGGGGGCTGGGCGAGCAGTACTTC	TRBV7-9	14	TRBJ2-7	TRBD1	-
CSVGGSIYEQYF	TGCAGCGTTGGGGGCAGTATCTACGAGCAGTACTTC	TRBV29-1	12	TRBJ2-7	-	-
CASSQALQANYGYTF	TGCGCCAGCAGCCAAGCCCTTCAGGCTAACTATGGCTACACCTTC	TRBV4-3	15	TRBJ1-2	-	-
CASSLAGVSSYNEQFF	TGCGCCAGCAGCTTGGCGGGGGTTAGCTCCTACAATGAGCAGTTCTTC	TRBV5-1	16	TRBJ2-1	-	-
CASSQVWFAGRDEKLFF	TGCGCCAGCAGCCAAGTGTGGTTTGCGGGGAGGGATGAAAAACTGTTTTTT	TRBV4-1	17	TRBJ1-4	-	-
CASSETSTGDGNTIYF	TGTGCCAGCAGTGAAACCTCGACAGGGGATGGAAACACCATATATTTT	TRBV2	16	TRBJ1-3	TRBD1	-
CASSEAGGGRYGYTF	TGTGCCAGCAGTGAAGCGGGTGGAGGGCGCTATGGCTACACCTTC	TRBV6-1	15	TRBJ1-2	-	-
CASSALGVGEKLFF	TGTGCCAGCAGTGCCCTAGGGGTGGGTGAAAAACTGTTTTTT	TRBV2	14	TRBJ1-4	-	-
CASSLQGRETQYF	TGTGCCAGCAGCTTACAGGGTCGCGAGACCCAGTACTTC	TRBV7-9	13	TRBJ2-5	-	-
CASSHAGGSGANVLTF	TGCGCCAGCAGCCATGCAGGGGGTTCTGGGGCCAACGTCCTGACTTTC	TRBV4-3	16	TRBJ2-6	TRBD1	-
CASSLPQGNVGTEAFF	TGCGCCAGCAGCCTGCCGCAGGGCAATGTTGGCACTGAAGCTTTCTTT	TRBV4-1	16	TRBJ1-1	-	few
CAWSVSGTGGSTGELFF	TGTGCCTGGAGTGTATCGGGGACAGGGGGCAGTACCGGGGAGCTGTTTTTT	TRBV30	17	TRBJ2-2	TRBD1	-
CASSPPSTKQETQYF	TGTGCCAGCTCACCACCATCGACTAAACAAGAGACCCAGTACTTC	TRBV18	15	TRBJ2-5	-	once
CASSLLMNTEAFF	TGTGCCAGCAGCCTATTAATGAACACTGAAGCTTTCTTT	TRBV25-1	13	TRBJ1-1	-	-
CASSAEQPSNQPQHF	TGTGCCAGCAGTGCAGAACAGCCCTCAAATCAGCCCCAGCATTTT	TRBV2	15	TRBJ1-5	-	-
CASSPTGTGTYEQYF	TGTGCCAGCTCGCCTACCGGGACAGGGACCTACGAGCAGTACTTC	TRBV18	15	TRBJ2-7	TRBD1	-
CASSSHGLARNTDTQYF	TGTGCCAGCAGCTCCCATGGACTAGCGAGGAATACAGATACGCAGTATTTT	TRBV13	17	TRBJ2-3	TRBD2	few
CASSRQGLQETQYF	TGTGCTAGCAGCCGACAGGGGCTGCAAGAGACCCAGTACTTC	TRBV7-7	14	TRBJ2-5	TRBD1	-
CASNRDLNTEAFF	TGTGCCAGCAACAGGGACCTGAACACTGAAGCTTTCTTT	TRBV2	13	TRBJ1-1	-	-
CASSAGGVYNEQFF	TGTGCCAGCAGCGCCGGGGGAGTCTACAATGAGCAGTTCTTC	TRBV6-5	14	TRBJ2-1	-	-
CASSWTQGSNYGYTF	TGCGCCAGCAGCTGGACACAGGGGTCCAACTATGGCTACACCTTC	TRBV5-1	15	TRBJ1-2	TRBD1	few
CASRDKYQETQYF	TGTGCCAGCAGAGACAAGTACCAAGAGACCCAGTACTTC	TRBV6-5	13	TRBJ2-5	-	-
CASSPPDEQFF	TGTGCCAGCAGTCCCCCTGATGAGCAGTTCTTC	TRBV27	11	TRBJ2-1	-	-
CASSFQAGGNQPQHF	TGTGCCAGCAGTTTCCAGGCGGGGGGGAATCAGCCCCAGCATTTT	TRBV5-6	15	TRBJ1-5	-	once
CASSEIRGPNGYTF	TGCGCCAGCAGTGAGATCAGGGGGCCTAATGGCTACACCTTC	TRBV10-2	14	TRBJ1-2	TRBD1	-
CASSRQGMGSNQPQHF	TGTGCCAGTAGTAGACAGGGGATGGGGAGCAATCAGCCCCAGCATTTT	TRBV19	16	TRBJ1-5	TRBD1	-
CASSRRFAGNSQETQYF	TGTGCCAGCAGCCGCCGTTTTGCGGGCAATTCCCAAGAGACCCAGTACTTC	TRBV4-2	17	TRBJ2-5	-	-
CASRWGGTGLVTGYTF	TGCGCCAGCAGATGGGGAGGGACAGGGCTTGTAACTGGCTACACCTTC	TRBV5-1	16	TRBJ1-2	TRBD1	-
CASSSNRKAYEQYF	TGTGCCAGCAGCTCTAACAGGAAGGCCTACGAGCAGTACTTC	TRBV11-1	14	TRBJ2-7	-	-
CASSVGPREGGEAFF	TGTGCCAGCAGCGTAGGGCCCAGGGAAGGTGGTGAAGCTTTCTTT	TRBV9	15	TRBJ1-1	-	few
CASRLGQGSYNEQFF	TGCGCCAGCAGGCTAGGACAGGGCTCCTACAATGAGCAGTTCTTC	TRBV5-1	15	TRBJ2-1	TRBD1	-
CASSWRRQPGNTEAFF	TGTGCCAGCTCATGGAGGCGCCAGCCAGGAAACACTGAAGCTTTCTTT	TRBV18	16	TRBJ1-1	-	-
CASSWELAAYNEQFF	TGTGCCAGCAGCTGGGAGCTAGCGGCCTACAATGAGCAGTTCTTC	TRBV7-7	15	TRBJ2-1	TRBD2	-
CASSFTGTSGASGETQYF	TGCGCCAGCAGCTTCACTGGGACTAGCGGGGCGTCGGGAGAGACCCAGTACTTC	TRBV5-1	18	TRBJ2-5	TRBD2	-
CASSRGGREGEAFF	TGTGCCAGCAGCCGGGGGGGCAGGGAGGGTGAAGCTTTCTTT	TRBV11-2	14	TRBJ1-1	-	-
CASSLDGRDNQPQHF	TGCGCCAGCAGCTTGGATGGGAGAGACAATCAGCCCCAGCATTTT	TRBV5-1	15	TRBJ1-5	-	few